The present entry profiles one TCR beta chain with its context. These data belong to a study of control samples from healthy donors and cancer patients. The CDR3 runs 11 residues. CDR1 is MGHDK and CDR2 is SYGVNS in the germline V gene. The ends were cut back, 11 bases at V and 1 base at J, with 8 bases in the middle. Assay used: immunoSEQ multiplex PCR; TCRdb lists only in-frame clones, some missing. In the table there are about 30,000 clones, 85% of which are singletons. The chain combines TRBV25-1 with TRBJ1-1; possible D gene TRBD1, 5 bases. Sequencing was done on a sample of PBMCs. The sequence was obtained from a woman aged 55-75 years with head and neck cancer. The CDR3 DNA follows: TGTGCCTCCAGGGAGAACACTGAAGCTTTCTTT. It codes for CASRENTEAFF.